This passage covers 13 T cell receptor beta chains from one sample sequenced in a study of cytomegalovirus exposure and HLA in healthy donors. It was with 60 Vbeta and 13 Jbeta primers that the PCR ran. Libraries were prepared by immunoSEQ multiplex PCR; TCRdb keeps only in-frame clonotypes and omits some of them. The data contain about 160,000 clones, around 83% of them singletons. Input material: PBMCs. These receptors originate from a man between 50 and 59 years old in good health and CMV-seropositive.

This rearrangement joins TRBV9 to TRBJ2-1, with 8 nucleotides matching TRBD2. The CDR3 totals 16 residues. V dropped 2 bases and J dropped 2; count of bases not matched to a gene: 6. The germline gives CDR1 SGDLS, CDR2 YYNGEE. The CDR3 protein is CASSVRPGGTYNEQFF. The CDR3 DNA reads TGTGCCAGCAGCGTCCGGCCGGGGGGGACCTACAATGAGCAGTTCTTC.

This chain joins TRBV2 and TRBJ1-5, with D unresolved. The germline CDR1 and CDR2 sequences are SNHLY and FYNNEI. V shed 2 bases and J shed 7 bases, with 9 bases lying between them. The CDR3 is made up of 13 amino acids. The CDR3 sequence: CASSESGRQPQHF. The DNA of the CDR3 is TGTGCCAGCAGTGAAAGCGGCCGGCAGCCCCAGCATTTT.

The rearrangement links TRBV2 to TRBJ2-5, with TRBD1 identical over 8 bases. There are 14 residues in the CDR3. The V gene's germline CDR1 is SNHLY and CDR2 FYNNEI. V dropped 5 bases and J dropped 2; count of bases not matched to a gene: 4. The CDR3 region has the DNA TGTGCCAGCAGTCAGGACAGGGTTCAAGAGACCCAGTACTTC. Residues: CASSQDRVQETQYF.

The J gene is TRBJ2-6, the V gene TRBV19, with TRBD1 matching 7 bases. The CDR3 has 12 amino acids. The germline V gene has CDR1 LNHDA and CDR2 SQIVND (reference sequence). V shed 7 bases, J shed 8 bases, and the junction held 2 bases outside the gene matches. The CDR3 sequence: CASTGGTNVLTF. In DNA, the CDR3 is TGTGCCAGTACAGGGGGAACCAACGTCCTGACTTTC.

The chain links TRBV11-2 to TRBJ2-3; perhaps TRBD1 as D (5 bases). V was trimmed by 6 bases and J by 2 bases, leaving 21 bases between them. The CDR3 contains 17 residues. The germline V gene has CDR1 SGHAT and CDR2 FQNNGV. The CDR3 nucleotides read TGTGCCAGCAGTCAACCCCCGGAGAGGACATACACAGATACGCAGTATTTT. It codes for CASSQPPERTYTDTQYF.

The J gene is TRBJ2-7, the V gene TRBV9; TRBD2 aligns across 7 bases. Per germline, CDR1 SGDLS and CDR2 YYNGEE. V was clipped by 3 bases and J by 3 bases; unmatched bases: 6. This CDR3 comprises 14 residues. The CDR3 loop is CASSARGGVYEQYF. CDR3 DNA: TGTGCCAGCAGCGCCCGCGGGGGAGTCTACGAGCAGTACTTC.

This sequence joins TRBV7-6 and TRBJ2-1, with 8 bases lining up with TRBD2. The CDR3 is made up of 15 amino acids. The J segment lost 7 bases and the V segment lost 5 bases, leaving 10 bases of the junction unmatched. CDR1 SGHVS and CDR2 FNYEAQ come from the germline V gene. The CDR3 protein is CASSLSGGPTNEQFF. The CDR3 region has the DNA TGTGCCAGCAGCCTGAGCGGGGGCCCAACAAATGAGCAGTTCTTC. The full variable domain, with the rest looked up from reference TRBV7-6 and TRBJ2-1, is GAGVSQSPRYKVTKRGQDVALRCDPISGHVSLYWYRQALGQGPEFLTYFNYEAQQDKSGLPNDRFSAERPEGSISTLTIQRTEQRDSAMYRCASSLSGGPTNEQFFGPGTRLTVL.

This clone was seen more than once but under ten times. The rearrangement joins TRBV27 to TRBJ2-5; D is perhaps TRBD2 (6 bases). Germline CDR1 MNHEY, CDR2 SMNVEV (reference sequence). The CDR3 contains 17 residues. Between the trimmed V and J ends, which lost 2 bases and 0 bases, there was a span of 16 bases. This chain's CDR3 is CASSLRGLEKYQETQYF. CDR3 nucleotide sequence: TGTGCCAGCAGTTTACGGGGGTTAGAAAAGTACCAAGAGACCCAGTACTTC.

V is TRBV7-8 and J is TRBJ2-7; TRBD2 aligns across 13 bases. V shed 6 bases, J shed 1 base, and the junction held 9 bases outside the gene matches. The CDR3 length is 17 residues. The germline CDR1 and CDR2 sequences are SGHVS and FQNEAQ. The CDR3 nucleotides read TGTGCCAGCAGATCGGGACTAGCGGGGATGACTTCCTACGAGCAGTACTTC. Its translation is CASRSGLAGMTSYEQYF.

The chain is built from TRBV5-1 and TRBJ2-1, with 9 bases identical to TRBD1. CDR1 and CDR2 from the germline V gene are SGHRS and YFSETQ. The CDR3 has 15 residues. The ends lost 5 bases at V and 2 bases at J; junction bases unmatched: 5. The CDR3 DNA sequence: TGCGCCAGCAGGGGGGGACAGGGACCCTACAATGAGCAGTTCTTC. Its translation: CASRGGQGPYNEQFF.

The gene calls are TRBV2 and TRBJ1-6, with a possible D match to TRBD1 (5 bases). This CDR3 has 17 amino acids. CDR1 and CDR2 (germline): SNHLY, FYNNEI. V was trimmed by 4 bases and J by 6 bases, leaving 19 bases between them. The CDR3 protein is CASSVFSTASVNSPLHF. The CDR3 nucleotides read TGTGCCAGCAGTGTTTTTTCGACAGCCTCTGTTAATTCACCCCTCCACTTT.

This chain's CDR3 is CASSPDYSSGNTIYF. The CDR3 coding sequence is TGTGCCAGCAGCCCGGACTATTCCTCTGGAAACACCATATATTTT. The V and J genes are TRBV6-5 and TRBJ1-3; unclear D gene. This CDR3 is 15 amino acids long. The ends were cut back, 6 bases at V and 0 bases at J, with 12 bases in the middle. Per the germline V gene, CDR1 is MNHEY and CDR2 is SVGAGI.

This chain connects TRBV9 to TRBJ2-3; 9 bases agree with TRBD2. Germline V gives CDR1 SGDLS, CDR2 YYNGEE. With V trimmed by 0 bases and J by 2 bases, 7 bases remained unmatched. There are 17 residues in the CDR3. The CDR3 DNA reads TGTGCCAGCAGCGTAGTGGGTAGCGGGGGATACACAGATACGCAGTATTTT. Protein product: CASSVVGSGGYTDTQYF.